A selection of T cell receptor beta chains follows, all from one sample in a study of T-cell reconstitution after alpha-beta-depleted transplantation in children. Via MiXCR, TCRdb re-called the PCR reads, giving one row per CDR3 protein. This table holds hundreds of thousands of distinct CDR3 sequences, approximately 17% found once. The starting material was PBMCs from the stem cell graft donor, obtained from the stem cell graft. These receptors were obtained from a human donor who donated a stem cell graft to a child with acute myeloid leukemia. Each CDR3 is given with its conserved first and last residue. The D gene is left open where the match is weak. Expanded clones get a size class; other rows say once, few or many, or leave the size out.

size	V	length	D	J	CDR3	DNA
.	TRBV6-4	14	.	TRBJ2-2	CASSQGSTTGELFF	TGTGCCAGCAGTCAAGGGTCGACGACCGGGGAGCTGTTTTTT
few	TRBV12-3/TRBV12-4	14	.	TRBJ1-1	CASSLVNKNTEAFF	TGTGCCAGCAGTTTAGTAAACAAGAACACTGAAGCTTTCTTT
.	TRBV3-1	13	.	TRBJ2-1	CASSYPTGNEQFF	TGTGCCAGCAGCTACCCGACGGGAAATGAGCAGTTCTTC
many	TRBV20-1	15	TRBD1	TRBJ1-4	CSARGQGVWDEKLFF	TGCAGTGCTAGAGGACAGGGGGTATGGGATGAAAAACTGTTTTTT
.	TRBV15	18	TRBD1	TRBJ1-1	CATSRAPTGAAMNTEAFF	TGTGCCACCAGCAGGGCGCCGACAGGGGCGGCAATGAACACTGAAGCTTTCTTT
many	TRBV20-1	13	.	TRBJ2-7	CSVRGQVRYEQYF	TGCAGTGTTCGCGGGCAGGTCCGCTACGAGCAGTACTTC
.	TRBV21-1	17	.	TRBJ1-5	CASSKKDRSNSNQPQHF	TGTGCCAGCAGCAAAAAGGACAGGTCTAATAGCAATCAGCCCCAGCATTTT
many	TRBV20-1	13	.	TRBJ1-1	CSARDGPNLEAFF	TGCAGTGCTAGAGATGGCCCGAATCTTGAAGCTTTCTTT
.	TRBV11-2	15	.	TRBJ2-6	CASSSNSRGANVLTF	TGTGCCAGCAGCTCAAACAGTCGTGGGGCCAACGTCCTGACTTTC
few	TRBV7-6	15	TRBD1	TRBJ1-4	CASSYRTGNYEKLFF	TGTGCCAGCAGTTATAGGACAGGGAATTATGAAAAACTGTTTTTT
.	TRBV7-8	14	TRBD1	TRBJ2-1	CASSLGQGATEQFF	TGTGCCAGCAGCTTAGGACAGGGGGCCACTGAGCAGTTCTTC
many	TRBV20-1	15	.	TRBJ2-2	CSARTGLANTGELFF	TGCAGTGCTAGGACCGGTCTCGCGAACACCGGGGAGCTGTTTTTT